This section outlines one T cell receptor beta chain sequence together with its context. Its antigen is not known. A much larger clone differs by one base, so this may be a read error. As the template, RNA transcripts were used to amplify TCR beta CDR3 regions. Scientists carried out first-round RT-PCR using HTBI primers and then a second-round multiplex PCR. TCRdb reanalysed the multiplex PCR reads using MiXCR and keeps one entry per CDR3 protein. The table records approximately 500,000 distinct CDR3 sequences, approximately 14% of them present only once. This record comes from a study of Graves' ophthalmopathy and Graves' hyperthyroidism. Study-level findings and limits: Blood also carried most expanded thyroid clonotypes exceeding 0.001 frequency.

Per germline, CDR1 GTSNPN and CDR2 SVGIG (reference sequence). V lost 1 base and J lost 9, with 16 bases in between. The CDR3 is made up of 13 amino acids. For donors with ophthalmopathy, the disease showed moderate-to-severe activity, reached CAS ≥3 and NOSPECS ≥4, and had lasted under 3 months. It was on clinical symptoms, serum thyroxine, TRAb, thyroid ultrasound and orbital computed tomography that diagnosis relied. The sample comprised blood. The source of this sequence is a woman in her 30s with Graves' ophthalmopathy. This sequence joins TRBV30 and TRBJ2-7, with D perhaps being TRBD1 or TRBD2 (7 bases each). Here the CDR3 DNA reads TGTGCCTGGAGTGAGCACAGGGGAGGGGGGCAGTACTTC. This sequence encodes CAWSEHRGGGQYF. The variable domain in full, completed from reference TRBV30 and TRBJ2-7, reads SQTIHQWPATLVQPVGSPLSLECTVEGTSNPNLYWYRQAAGRGLQLLFYSVGIGQISSEVPQNLSASRPQDRQFILSSKKLLLSDSGFYLCAWSEHRGGGQYFGPGTRLTVT.